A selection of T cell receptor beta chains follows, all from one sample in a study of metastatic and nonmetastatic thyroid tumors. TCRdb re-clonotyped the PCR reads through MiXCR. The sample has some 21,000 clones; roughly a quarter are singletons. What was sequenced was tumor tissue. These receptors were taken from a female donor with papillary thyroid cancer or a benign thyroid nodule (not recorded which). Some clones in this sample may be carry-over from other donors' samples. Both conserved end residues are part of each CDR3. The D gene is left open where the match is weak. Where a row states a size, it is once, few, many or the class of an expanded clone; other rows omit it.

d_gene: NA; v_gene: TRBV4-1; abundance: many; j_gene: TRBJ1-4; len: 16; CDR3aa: CASSQGMGPVVEKLFF; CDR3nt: TGCGCCAGCAGCCAAGGTATGGGGCCAGTAGTAGAAAAACTGTTTTTT
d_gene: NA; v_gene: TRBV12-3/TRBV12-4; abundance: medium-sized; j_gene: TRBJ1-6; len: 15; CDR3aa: CASSFQSSYNSPLHF; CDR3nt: TGTGCCAGCAGTTTCCAAAGCTCCTATAATTCACCCCTCCACTTT
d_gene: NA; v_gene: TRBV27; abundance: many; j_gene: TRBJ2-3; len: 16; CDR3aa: CASSFRGRLLADTQYF; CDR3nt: TGTGCCAGCAGTTTTCGGGGGAGGTTGTTGGCAGATACGCAGTATTTT
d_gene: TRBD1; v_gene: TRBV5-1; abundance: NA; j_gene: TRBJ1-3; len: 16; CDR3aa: CASSLGGPGTGSTIYF; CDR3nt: TGCGCCAGCAGCTTGGGCGGTCCTGGGACAGGAAGCACCATATATTTT
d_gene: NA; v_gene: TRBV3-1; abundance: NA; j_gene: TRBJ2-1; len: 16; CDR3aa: CASSQDSAPDLDEQFF; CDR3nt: TGTGCCAGCAGCCAAGACTCAGCCCCGGATTTAGATGAGCAGTTCTTC
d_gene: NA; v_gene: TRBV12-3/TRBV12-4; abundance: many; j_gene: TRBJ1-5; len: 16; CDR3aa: CASSLNSANSNQPQHF; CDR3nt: TGTGCCAGCAGTTTAAACAGTGCGAATAGCAATCAGCCCCAGCATTTT
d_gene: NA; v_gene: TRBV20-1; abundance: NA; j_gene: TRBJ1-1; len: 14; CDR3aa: CSAMRSGVGTEAFF; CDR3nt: TGCAGTGCTATGCGGTCAGGGGTTGGTACTGAAGCTTTCTTT
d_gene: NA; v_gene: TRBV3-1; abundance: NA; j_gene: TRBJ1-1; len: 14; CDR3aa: CASTSQWFGTEAFF; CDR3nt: TGTGCCAGCACCAGCCAGTGGTTCGGAACTGAAGCTTTCTTT
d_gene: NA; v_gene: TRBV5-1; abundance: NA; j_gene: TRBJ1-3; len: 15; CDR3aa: CASSLGVQGRNTIYF; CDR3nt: TGCGCCAGCAGCTTGGGAGTGCAGGGGCGAAACACCATATATTTT
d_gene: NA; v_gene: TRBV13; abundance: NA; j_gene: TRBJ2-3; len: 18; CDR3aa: CASSLESLALDRTDTQYF; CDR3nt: TGTGCCAGCAGCTTAGAGTCTCTAGCGTTAGACCGCACAGATACGCAGTATTTT
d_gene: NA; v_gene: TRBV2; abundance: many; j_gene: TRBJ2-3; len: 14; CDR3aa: CASTGGVSTDTQYF; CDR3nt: TGTGCCAGTACCGGCGGAGTTAGCACAGATACGCAGTATTTT
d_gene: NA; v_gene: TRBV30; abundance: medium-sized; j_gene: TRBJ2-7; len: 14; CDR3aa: CAWSVRGADHEQYF; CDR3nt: TGTGCCTGGAGTGTACGGGGGGCGGACCACGAGCAGTACTTC
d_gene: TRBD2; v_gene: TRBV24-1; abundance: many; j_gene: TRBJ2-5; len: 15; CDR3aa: CATSQASGGPETQYF; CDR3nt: TGTGCCACCAGTCAAGCTAGCGGGGGCCCGGAGACCCAGTACTTC
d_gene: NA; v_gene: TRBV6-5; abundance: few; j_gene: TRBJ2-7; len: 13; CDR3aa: CASSYSGSYEQYF; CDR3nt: TGTGCCAGCAGTTACTCGGGATCCTACGAGCAGTACTTC
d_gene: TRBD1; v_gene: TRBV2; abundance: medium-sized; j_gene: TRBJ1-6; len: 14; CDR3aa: CASSPGQGGSPLHF; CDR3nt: TGTGCCAGCAGTCCGGGACAGGGAGGTTCACCCCTCCACTTT
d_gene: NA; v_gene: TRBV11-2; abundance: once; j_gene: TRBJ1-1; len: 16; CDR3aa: CASSLEGHTSNTEAFF; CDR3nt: TGTGCCAGCAGCTTAGAGGGACACACCTCGAACACTGAAGCTTTCTTT
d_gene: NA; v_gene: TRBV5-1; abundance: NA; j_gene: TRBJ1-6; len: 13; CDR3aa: CASSLAENSPLHF; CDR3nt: TGCGCCAGCAGCTTGGCGGAGAATTCACCCCTCCACTTT
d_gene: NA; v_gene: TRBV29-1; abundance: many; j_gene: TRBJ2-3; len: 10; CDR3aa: CSAAADTQYF; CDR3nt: TGCAGCGCGGCGGCCGATACGCAGTATTTT
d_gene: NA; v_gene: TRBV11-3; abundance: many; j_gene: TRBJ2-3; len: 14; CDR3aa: CASSLTDSTDTQYF; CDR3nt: TGTGCCAGCAGCTTAACAGATAGCACAGATACGCAGTATTTT
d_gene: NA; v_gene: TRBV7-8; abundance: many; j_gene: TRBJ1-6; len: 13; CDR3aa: CASSLDSNSPLHF; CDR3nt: TGTGCCAGCAGCTTAGATTCGAATTCACCCCTCCACTTT
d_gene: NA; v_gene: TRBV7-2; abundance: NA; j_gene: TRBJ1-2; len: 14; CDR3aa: CASSPRGSNYGYTF; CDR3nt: TGTGCCAGTAGCCCACGGGGCTCCAACTATGGCTACACATTC
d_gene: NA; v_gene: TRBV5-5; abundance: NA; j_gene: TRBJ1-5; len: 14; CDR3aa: CASSLGMGGQPQHF; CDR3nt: TGTGCCAGCAGCCTGGGCATGGGGGGGCAGCCCCAGCATTTT
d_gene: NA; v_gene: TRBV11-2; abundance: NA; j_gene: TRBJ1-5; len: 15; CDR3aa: CASSTEGGSNQPQHF; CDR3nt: TGTGCCAGCAGCACAGAGGGTGGTAGCAATCAGCCCCAGCATTTT
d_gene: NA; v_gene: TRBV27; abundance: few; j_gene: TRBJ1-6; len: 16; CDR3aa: CASSLSYGSYNSPLHF; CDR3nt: TGTGCCAGCAGTTTGAGTTATGGGTCTTATAATTCACCCCTCCACTTT
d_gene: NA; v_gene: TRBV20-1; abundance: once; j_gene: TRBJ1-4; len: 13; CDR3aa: CSARQGTGEKLFF; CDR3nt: TGCAGTGCTAGACAGGGTACAGGGGAAAAACTGTTTTTT
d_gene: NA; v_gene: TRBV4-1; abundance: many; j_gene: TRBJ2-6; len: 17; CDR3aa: CASSQEGTPSGANVLTF; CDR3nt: TGCGCCAGCAGCCAAGAGGGGACCCCCTCTGGGGCCAACGTCCTGACTTTC
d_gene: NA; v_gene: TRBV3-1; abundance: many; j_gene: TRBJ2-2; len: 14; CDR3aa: CASSQELKTGELFF; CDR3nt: TGTGCCAGCAGCCAAGAGTTGAAGACCGGGGAGCTGTTTTTT
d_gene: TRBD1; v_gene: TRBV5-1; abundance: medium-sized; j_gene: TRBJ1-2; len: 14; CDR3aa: CASSLAGGNYGYTF; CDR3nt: TGCGCCAGCAGCTTGGCAGGGGGGAACTATGGCTACACCTTC
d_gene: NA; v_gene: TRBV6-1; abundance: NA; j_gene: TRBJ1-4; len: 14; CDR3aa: CASTDAVANEKLFF; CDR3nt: TGTGCCAGCACGGACGCGGTTGCTAATGAGAAACTGTTTTTT
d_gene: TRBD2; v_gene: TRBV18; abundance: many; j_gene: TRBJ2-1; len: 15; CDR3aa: CASSAGTSGNNEQFF; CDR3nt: TGTGCCAGCTCCGCCGGGACTAGCGGGAACAATGAGCAGTTCTTC
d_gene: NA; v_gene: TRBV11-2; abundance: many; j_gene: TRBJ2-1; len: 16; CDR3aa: CASSLDIGLGGNEQFF; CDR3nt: TGTGCCAGCAGCTTAGATATCGGCTTGGGGGGAAATGAGCAGTTCTTC
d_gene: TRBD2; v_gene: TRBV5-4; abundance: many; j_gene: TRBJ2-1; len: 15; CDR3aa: CATLPGLAGGNEQFF; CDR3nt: TGTGCCACCCTACCGGGACTAGCGGGGGGGAATGAGCAGTTCTTC
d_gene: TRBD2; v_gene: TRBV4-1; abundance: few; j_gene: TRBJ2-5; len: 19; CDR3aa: CASSQERGTSGGGQKTQYF; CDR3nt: TGCGCCAGCAGCCAAGAAAGGGGGACTAGCGGGGGAGGGCAAAAGACCCAGTACTTC
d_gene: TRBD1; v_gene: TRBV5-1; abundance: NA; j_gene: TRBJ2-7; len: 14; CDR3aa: CASSWGQGAYEQYF; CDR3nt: TGCGCCAGCAGCTGGGGACAGGGGGCCTACGAGCAGTACTTC
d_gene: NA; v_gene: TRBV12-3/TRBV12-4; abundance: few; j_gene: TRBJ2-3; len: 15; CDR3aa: CASSPSSWGADTQYF; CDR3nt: TGTGCCAGCAGCCCCTCTAGCTGGGGTGCAGATACGCAGTATTTT
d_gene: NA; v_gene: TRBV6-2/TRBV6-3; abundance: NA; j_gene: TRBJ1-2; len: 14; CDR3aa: CASRYGTIIYGYTF; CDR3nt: TGTGCCAGCAGATACGGGACAATCATATATGGCTACACCTTC
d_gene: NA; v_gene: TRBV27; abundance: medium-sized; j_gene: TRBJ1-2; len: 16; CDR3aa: CASSLFPPGTNYGYTF; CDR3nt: TGTGCCAGCAGTTTATTCCCTCCGGGGACTAACTATGGCTACACCTTC
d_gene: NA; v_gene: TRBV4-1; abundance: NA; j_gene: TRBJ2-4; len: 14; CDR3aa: CASSQDKINDIQYF; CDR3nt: TGCGCCAGCAGCCAAGACAAGATCAACGACATTCAGTACTTC
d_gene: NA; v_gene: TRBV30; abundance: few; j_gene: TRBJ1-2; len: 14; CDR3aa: CAWSVKDSLYGYTF; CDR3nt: TGTGCCTGGAGTGTAAAGGACAGCTTATATGGCTACACCTTC
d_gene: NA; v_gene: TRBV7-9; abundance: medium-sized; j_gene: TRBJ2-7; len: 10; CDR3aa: CASSSYEQYF; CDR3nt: TGTGCCAGCAGCTCCTACGAGCAGTACTTC
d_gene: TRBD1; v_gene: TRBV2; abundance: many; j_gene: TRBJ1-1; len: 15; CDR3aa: CASNMMGQGYTEAFF; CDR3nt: TGTGCCAGCAATATGATGGGACAGGGGTACACTGAAGCTTTCTTT
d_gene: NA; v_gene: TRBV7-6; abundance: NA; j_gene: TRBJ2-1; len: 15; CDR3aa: CASSLVGGQRNEQFF; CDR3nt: TGTGCCAGCAGCCTAGTTGGTGGCCAACGGAATGAGCAGTTCTTC
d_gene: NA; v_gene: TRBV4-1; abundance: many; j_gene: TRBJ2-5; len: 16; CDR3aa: CASSQDGTGLQETQYF; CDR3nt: TGCGCCAGCAGCCAAGATGGTACAGGCCTTCAAGAGACCCAGTACTTC
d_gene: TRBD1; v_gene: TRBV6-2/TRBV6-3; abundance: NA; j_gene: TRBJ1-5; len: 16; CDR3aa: CASIINRGNSNQPQHF; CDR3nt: TGTGCCAGCATCATTAACAGGGGGAATAGCAATCAGCCCCAGCACTTT